Presented here are 26 T cell receptor beta chains from one specimen sequenced in a study of beta chain features in type 1 diabetes. Study-level points and caveats: Shorter TCRB CDR3s, moderately but significantly so, were found in Type 1 diabetes patients in all four CD4+ subsets.

No antigen is known for these receptors. cDNA synthesis used the whole RNA isolate, giving expressed TCRB sequences. Clones were sequenced by immunoSEQ multiplex PCR, and TCRdb holds only the in-frame ones, with some missing. This repertoire shows hundreds of thousands of clones, around an eighth found once; its top ten account for approximately 0.022%. The sequencing sample was made of naive CD4+ T cells from blood. The source of these receptors is a man aged 18 to 30 with type 1 diabetes.

This clone was counted between two and nine times. The chain links TRBV6-6 to TRBJ2-7, with D tentatively TRBD2 (6 bases). Germline CDR1 is MNHNY and CDR2 is SVGAGI (reference sequence). V lost 2 bases to trimming and J lost 2 bases, with 13 bases between them. CDR3 size: 15 residues. The CDR3 DNA reads TGTGCCAGCAGTTACCCCCAGGCGGGGACCTACGAGCAGTACTTC. Translating gives CASSYPQAGTYEQYF.

The chain is built from TRBV5-1 and TRBJ2-1; 8 bases are a match to TRBD1. Germline CDR1 and CDR2: SGHRS and YFSETQ. V lost 2 bases to trimming and J lost 8 bases; unmatched junction nucleotides: 6. The CDR3 extends over 14 amino acids. The chain's CDR3 is CASSFLTGGYEQFF. CDR3 DNA: TGCGCCAGCAGCTTTTTAACAGGGGGATATGAGCAGTTCTTC.

The gene calls are TRBV28 and TRBJ1-1, with D unclear. Trimming cost V 2 bases and J 8 bases, with 6 bases left between them. This CDR3 region has 11 residues. Germline V gives CDR1 MDHEN, CDR2 SYDVKM. CDR3 in amino acids: CASSLTTEAFF. The CDR3 coding sequence is TGTGCCAGCAGTTTAACCACCGAAGCTTTCTTT.

V usage is TRBV6-1 and J usage is TRBJ2-7; D unclear. CDR3 size: 14 residues. Germline CDR1 reads MNHNS; CDR2 reads SASEGT. V was shortened by 1 base and J by 0 bases, with 7 bases between the two germline ends. The CDR3 protein is CASSEGGISYEQYF. For the CDR3, the DNA is TGTGCCAGCAGTGAAGGCGGAATCTCCTACGAGCAGTACTTC.

This clone was found a few times. The genes are TRBV5-6 and TRBJ2-7; 8 nucleotides agree with TRBD2. Trimming cost V 5 bases and J 0 bases; bases outside gene matches: 7. The CDR3 is 15 amino acids. CDR1 is SGHDT, CDR2 YYEEEE, per germline. In nucleotides, the CDR3 is TGTGCCAGCAGTTGGTTAGCGGGGAGCTCCTACGAGCAGTACTTC. It codes for CASSWLAGSSYEQYF.

This chain joins TRBV30 and TRBJ1-6; D is perhaps TRBD1 (5 bases). V shed 3 bases and J shed 7 bases, with 13 bases lying between them. The length of the CDR3 is 14 residues. Germline V lookup: CDR1 GTSNPN, CDR2 SVGIG (reference sequence). The CDR3 loop reads CAWSEGFWNSPLHF. The CDR3 DNA reads TGTGCCTGGAGCGAGGGGTTTTGGAATTCACCCCTCCACTTT. Variable domain in full (rest from reference TRBV30 and TRBJ1-6): SQTIHQWPATLVQPVGSPLSLECTVEGTSNPNLYWYRQAAGRGLQLLFYSVGIGQISSEVPQNLSASRPQDRQFILSSKKLLLSDSGFYLCAWSEGFWNSPLHFGNGTRLTVT.

The J gene is TRBJ2-6, the V gene TRBV5-1; D is perhaps TRBD1 (5 bases). Trimming pared 1 base from V and 1 base from J, leaving 9 bases between. Germline V lookup: CDR1 SGHRS, CDR2 YFSETQ. The CDR3 sequence is 16 residues long. This CDR3 reads CASSLSAGSGANVLTF. CDR3 coding DNA: TGCGCCAGCAGCTTGTCGGCAGGGTCTGGGGCCAACGTCCTGACTTTC.

Turning to this clone: The limits of the CDR3 on the DNA are not certain, so only TCRdb's listed CDR3 is given. J is TRBJ1-2 and V is TRBV21-1; the table's D call, TRBD1, was not checked against the DNA. TRBV21-1 corresponds to a pseudogene. The CDR3 adds up to 17 amino acids, both ends counted. CDR3 protein: CASSKVGQGAPNYGYTF.

A few counts support this clone. The CDR3 loop reads CASLRVGEQFF. The CDR3 DNA reads as TGTGCCAGCCTCAGGGTGGGGGAGCAGTTCTTC. This sequence joins TRBV28 and TRBJ2-1; D perhaps matches TRBD1 (5 bases). The germline gives CDR1 MDHEN, CDR2 SYDVKM. Trimming took off 8 bases at V and 10 bases at J, with 12 bases between the two ends. The CDR3 sequence is 11 residues long.

This clone has more than one count but fewer than ten. The chain couples TRBV6-1 to TRBJ2-7; D uncertain. The CDR3 runs to 14 residues. Germline CDR1 and CDR2: MNHNS and SASEGT. V lost 5 bases to trimming and J lost 8 bases, with 19 bases between them. The CDR3 nucleotides read TGTGCCAGCAGTTCCCTAGACACTGGGGTCAAGCAGTACTTC. Amino acids: CASSSLDTGVKQYF.

In this sample, this clone turned up a few times. The chain recombines TRBV7-6 with TRBJ2-5; D may be TRBD1 or TRBD2 (5 bases each). With 0 bases removed from V and 5 bases from J, the gap between germline ends came to 10 bases. Per germline, CDR1 SGHVS and CDR2 FNYEAQ. The CDR3 is 14 amino acids. CDR3 residues: CASSLAGGMETQYF. The DNA for the CDR3 is TGTGCCAGCAGCTTAGCTGGGGGAATGGAGACCCAGTACTTC.

This clone was detected a few times. The rearrangement joins TRBV29-1 to TRBJ2-7, with 9 bases that match TRBD1. CDR3 length equals 12 residues. Germline CDR1 and CDR2: SQVTM and ANQGSEA. V lost 7 bases to trimming and J lost 5 bases; unmatched junction nucleotides: 6. The CDR3 sequence: CSGGQGVNEQYF. The CDR3 region has the DNA TGCAGCGGGGGACAGGGTGTCAACGAGCAGTACTTC.

The chain links TRBV6-1 to TRBJ2-7, with 8 bases matching TRBD1. This CDR3 comprises 14 residues. The ends lost 1 base at V and 5 bases at J; junction bases unmatched: 4. Germline CDR1 MNHNS, CDR2 SASEGT. DNA for the CDR3: TGTGCCAGCAGTGAAGTGTGGGACAGGAACGAGCAGTACTTC. It codes for CASSEVWDRNEQYF.

As to this clone: Other DNA sequences in the sample encode the same CDR3. The V and J genes are TRBV9 and TRBJ2-5; a weak D match, TRBD1 (6 bases). This CDR3 has 16 amino acids. Germline-derived CDR1 and CDR2 are SGDLS and YYNGEE. Trimming removed 0 bases from V and 5 bases from J, with 17 bases in between. The CDR3 here is CASSVGGRGGQETQYF. The CDR3 DNA is TGTGCCAGCAGCGTAGGAGGCAGGGGCGGGCAGGAGACCCAGTACTTC.

The chain employs TRBV9 and TRBJ2-1; D might be TRBD1 (6 bases). This CDR3 contains 14 residues. Trimming left V 2 bases short and J 3 bases short, with 9 bases between. Germline V gene data show CDR1 as SGDLS and CDR2 as YYNGEE. CDR3 sequence: CASSVTGNYNEQFF. The CDR3 DNA reads as TGTGCCAGCAGCGTGACAGGAAACTACAATGAGCAGTTCTTC.

The chain has TRBV19 and TRBJ1-6; D ambiguous. The CDR3 sequence is 15 residues long. CDR1 and CDR2 (germline): LNHDA, SQIVND (reference sequence). V lost 3 bases, J lost 7 bases, and 13 bases lay in between. The CDR3 sequence is CASSMPRTSNSPLHF. The CDR3 DNA is TGTGCCAGTAGTATGCCCCGCACGTCGAATTCACCCCTCCACTTT.

This chain joins TRBV2 and TRBJ2-3; 8 bases agree with TRBD2. CDR3 size: 17 residues. The junction had 16 bases not matched to a gene; V was cut back by 11 bases and J by 0 bases. Per germline, CDR1 SNHLY and CDR2 FYNNEI. CDR3 DNA sequence: TGTGCCTACCCACTCCTGGGGGCTAGCGGGAGCACAGATACGCAGTATTTT. It translates to CAYPLLGASGSTDTQYF.

This clone was seen more than once but under ten times. The genes are TRBV29-1 and TRBJ1-2, with D unresolved. Trimming removed 7 bases from V and 7 bases from J, with 13 bases in between. This CDR3 comprises 11 residues. Germline CDR1 is SQVTM and CDR2 is ANQGSEA. The DNA for the CDR3 is TGCAGCGGCGACGAGGTACCTGGCTACACCTTC. This encodes CSGDEVPGYTF.

V gene TRBV7-6 combines with J gene TRBJ2-7, with no clear D. CDR1 SGHVS and CDR2 FNYEAQ come from the germline V gene. This CDR3 has 14 amino acids. V dropped 1 base and J dropped 5 bases, with 12 bases sitting between them. The CDR3 region has the DNA TGTGCCAGCAGCTTAGGTGGTAGAATCGACGAGCAGTACTTC. Protein sequence: CASSLGGRIDEQYF. The whole variable domain, remainder taken from reference TRBV7-6 and TRBJ2-7, is GAGVSQSPRYKVTKRGQDVALRCDPISGHVSLYWYRQALGQGPEFLTYFNYEAQQDKSGLPNDRFSAERPEGSISTLTIQRTEQRDSAMYRCASSLGGRIDEQYFGPGTRLTVT.

This clone was picked up a small number of times. The gene calls are TRBV6-5 and TRBJ1-1; 9 nucleotides line up with TRBD1. This CDR3 has 16 amino acids. CDR1 and CDR2 (germline): MNHEY, SVGAGI. V lost 2 bases and J lost 0; bases outside the gene matches: 4. The CDR3 sequence is CASSYRGQGMNTEAFF. CDR3 nucleotides: TGTGCCAGCAGTTACCGGGGACAGGGAATGAACACTGAAGCTTTCTTT.

This clone was detected a few times. V usage is TRBV5-6 and J usage is TRBJ1-5, with a possible D match to TRBD1 (5 bases). Germline CDR1 reads SGHDT; CDR2 reads YYEEEE. The CDR3 has 16 residues. V lost 1 base and J 3 bases, leaving 14 bases between the germline ends. The CDR3 spells CASSLQPGPNNQPQHF. In DNA form, the CDR3 reads TGTGCCAGCAGCTTGCAGCCGGGACCCAACAATCAGCCCCAGCATTTT.

This clone was seen only a few times. V and J are TRBV4-1 and TRBJ1-2; D is unresolved. The CDR3 is made up of 17 amino acids. Germline V gene lookup returns CDR1 MGHRA and CDR2 YSYEKL. V lost 4 bases, J lost 3 bases, and 21 bases lay in between. CDR3 residues: CASSPSARPVADYGYTF. CDR3 in DNA: TGCGCCAGCAGCCCCTCGGCTCGGCCCGTGGCAGACTATGGCTACACCTTC.

The chain joins TRBV30 to TRBJ1-2, with 10 nucleotides matching TRBD1. The CDR3 has 13 residues. The junction had 4 bases not matched to a gene; V was cut back by 2 bases and J by 7 bases. CDR1 and CDR2 from the germline V gene are GTSNPN and SVGIG (reference sequence). The DNA of the CDR3 is TGTGCCTGGAGTAGGGGACAGGGGATTGGCTACACCTTC. Amino acids: CAWSRGQGIGYTF.

The sample holds a few counts of this clone. The same CDR3 arises from other DNA sequences in this sample as well. The chain combines TRBV27 with TRBJ2-6, with TRBD1 matching over 9 bases. Per the germline V gene, CDR1 is MNHEY and CDR2 is SMNVEV (reference sequence). V shed 5 bases and J 4 bases; nucleotides not matched to a gene: 6. This CDR3 region has 16 residues. CDR3 in amino acids: CASSEDRGSGANVLTF. The CDR3 coding sequence is TGTGCCAGCAGTGAGGACAGGGGTTCGGGGGCCAACGTCCTGACTTTC.

This clone came up a few times. The same CDR3 can be traced to other DNA sequences in this sample. The J gene is TRBJ2-5, the V gene TRBV28; TRBD1 agrees at 9 bases. The germline CDR1 and CDR2 sequences are MDHEN and SYDVKM. Trimming at V came to 6 bases and at J to 2 bases, leaving 1 base not matched to a gene. CDR3 length: 13 amino acids. The CDR3 reads CASRGQGQETQYF. CDR3 DNA sequence: TGTGCCAGCAGGGGACAGGGTCAAGAGACCCAGTACTTC.

This chain connects TRBV30 to TRBJ1-3; tentative D call: TRBD1 (5 bases). The V end was cut by 5 bases, the J end by 0 bases, with 17 bases between. Germline CDR1 GTSNPN, CDR2 SVGIG (reference sequence). The CDR3 spans 16 residues. The DNA of the CDR3 is TGTGCCTGGGACCCCACAGGTTTGAGCTCTGGAAACACCATATATTTT. Protein sequence: CAWDPTGLSSGNTIYF.